This T cell receptor (beta chain) derives from a study of CD8+CD57+ T cells in acquired aplastic anemia. Study information: The average for DNA from sorted CD4+ and CD8+ cells was roughly 3 ug.

Of note for this clonotype: The junction and the germline gene differ at one end; a read error may be behind it.

TCR beta VDJ and CDR3 profiles were obtained from a genomic DNA template. TCRdb reprocessed the reads with MiXCR, giving one entry per CDR3 protein. The top ten clones hold under 0.95% of a sample with under 500,000 distinct CDR3 sequences, over 25% of them seen once. An expansion of CD8+CD57+ cells by flow cytometry had been shown in patients chosen for sequencing. The specimen sequenced was sorted CD4+, CD8+, or CD8+CD57+ T cells (not recorded which) from PBMCs. This receptor was identified in a human donor with aplastic anemia.

For the CDR3, the DNA is TGTGCTAGCAGCTCGGGACTAGCGGGAGAGGCAGATACGCAGTATTTT. Translated, it gives CASSSGLAGEADTQYF. The chain employs TRBV7-7 and TRBJ2-3, with 14 bases that match TRBD2. The length of the CDR3 is 16 residues. Germline CDR1 SSHAT, CDR2 FNYEAQ (reference sequence).